Listed here are 26 T cell receptor beta chains from one sample, sequenced in a study of T cells after posttransplantation cyclophosphamide. Using immunoSEQ multiplex PCR, the repertoire was profiled, and TCRdb retains in-frame clones only, with some absent. The sample was found to contain tens of thousands of clones, and every one recurs. The sample taken for sequencing was PBMCs. The origin of the receptors is a woman aged 60-75 years in good health, CMV-negative, and a related stem cell transplant donor.

At least ten counts were recorded for this clone. This chain connects TRBV27 to TRBJ1-1; D is unresolved. Trimming cost V 6 bases and J 4 bases, with 15 bases left between them. The CDR3 extends over 14 amino acids. The germline CDR1 and CDR2 sequences are MNHEY and SMNVEV (reference sequence). The CDR3 bases are TGTGCCAGCAGCCGCTATCGTCGGGGCACTGAAGCTTTCTTT. Translation: CASSRYRRGTEAFF.

This clone was counted ten times or more. The chain recombines TRBV5-1 with TRBJ2-3, with D possibly TRBD1 on 6 matching bases. Germline-derived CDR1 and CDR2 are SGHRS and YFSETQ. The CDR3 contains 15 residues. Deletions cut 0 bases from V and 4 bases from J, with 12 bases between. CDR3 sequence: CASSLALGGSDTQYF. The CDR3 DNA reads as TGCGCCAGCAGCTTGGCCTTAGGGGGATCAGATACGCAGTATTTT. The whole variable domain, filled in from reference TRBV5-1 and TRBJ2-3, reads KAGVTQTPRYLIKTRGQQVTLSCSPISGHRSVSWYQQTPGQGLQFLFEYFSETQRNKGNFPGRFSGRQFSNSRSEMNVSTLELGDSALYLCASSLALGGSDTQYFGPGTRLTVL.

The rearrangement uses TRBV28 and TRBJ1-2, with a tentative D call TRBD1 (5 bases). Trimming removed 6 bases at V and 0 bases at J, with 23 bases between. The CDR3 spans 18 residues. CDR1 MDHEN and CDR2 SYDVKM come from the germline V gene. This CDR3 is CASSPPIPQAAANYGYTF. The CDR3 bases are TGTGCCAGCAGCCCCCCTATCCCACAGGCAGCTGCTAACTATGGCTACACCTTC.

In this sample, this clone turned up many times. This rearrangement joins TRBV19 to TRBJ2-1; tentatively, D is TRBD2 (6 bases). This CDR3 spans 15 amino acids. The germline V gene has CDR1 LNHDA and CDR2 SQIVND (reference sequence). Trimming took off 9 bases at V and 6 bases at J, with 21 bases between the two ends. This CDR3 reads CASCPRTILANEQFF. Here the CDR3 DNA reads TGTGCCAGCTGCCCCAGGACTATTCTTGCCAATGAGCAGTTCTTC.

This clone was seen ten or more times. J is TRBJ1-2 and V is TRBV6-1; D not resolved. The germline CDR1 and CDR2 sequences are MNHNS and SASEGT. V lost 2 bases and J lost 4, with 11 bases in between. The CDR3 loop spans 14 amino acids. The CDR3 bases are TGTGCCAGCAGTGAATCCCCCCTTAGCTATGGCTACACCTTC. Its protein is CASSESPLSYGYTF.

This clone was counted at least ten times. In DNA, the CDR3 is TGCGCCAGCACCCAAGGGAGAAACAACTATGGCTACACCTTC. This translates into CASTQGRNNYGYTF. The rearrangement joins TRBV5-1 to TRBJ1-2; unclear D gene. The CDR3 is made up of 14 amino acids. V was cut by 6 bases and J by 2 bases, with 14 bases left in between. CDR1 SGHRS and CDR2 YFSETQ come from the germline V gene.

This clone was picked up many times. V is TRBV6-6 and J is TRBJ2-3; 12 bases line up with TRBD1. Germline CDR1 is MNHNY and CDR2 is SVGAGI (reference sequence). J gave up 2 bases and V 8 bases, and 5 bases lay outside the gene matches. This CDR3 comprises 15 residues. CDR3 sequence: CASYRDRGPTDTQYF. The DNA for the CDR3 is TGTGCCAGCTACCGGGACAGGGGGCCCACAGATACGCAGTATTTT.

This clone occurred many times. The chain uses TRBV7-2 and TRBJ2-2, with TRBD2 matching 10 bases. J was trimmed by 8 bases and V by 5 bases; bases with no gene match: 8. There are 15 residues in the CDR3. The germline V gene has CDR1 SGHTA and CDR2 FQGNSA. DNA of the CDR3: TGTGCCAGCAGCCGATCCCTAGCGGGAGCTGGGGAGCTGTTTTTT. Protein: CASSRSLAGAGELFF.

This clone has at least ten counts. V is TRBV19 and J is TRBJ2-5; TRBD1 is a possible D gene (5 bases). Germline CDR1 is LNHDA and CDR2 is SQIVND (reference sequence). The CDR3 length is 15 residues. V lost 3 bases and J 2 bases, leaving 13 bases between the germline ends. The CDR3: CASSMGRVSQETQYF. Written as DNA, the CDR3 is TGTGCCAGTAGTATGGGCAGGGTATCTCAAGAGACCCAGTACTTC.

This clone was counted ten times or more. This CDR3 is CASSGQISIYYEQYV. The DNA for the CDR3 is TGTGCCAGTTCGGGACAGATATCTATATACTACGAGCAGTACGTC. The rearrangement links TRBV6-1 to TRBJ2-7; 7 bases line up with TRBD1. J lost 3 bases, V lost 9 bases, and 14 bases had no gene match. The V gene's germline CDR1 is MNHNS and CDR2 SASEGT. This CDR3 comprises 15 residues.

This clone was seen only a few times. This chain links TRBV18 with TRBJ1-1; D remains ambiguous. This CDR3 region has 17 residues. Germline V gene lookup returns CDR1 KGHSH and CDR2 LQKENI. With 4 bases removed from V and 0 bases from J, the gap between germline ends came to 18 bases. The CDR3 is CASSLVSVQTMNTEAFF. DNA for the CDR3: TGTGCCAGCTCACTGGTGAGCGTCCAGACCATGAACACTGAAGCTTTCTTT.

This clone was detected many times. The chain couples TRBV28 to TRBJ1-4; tentative D call: TRBD1 (6 bases). V was trimmed by 2 bases and J by 14 bases, leaving 12 bases between them. The CDR3 length is 12 residues. Germline loops: CDR1 MDHEN, CDR2 SYDVKM. The CDR3 sequence: CASSLTRGRLFF. The DNA for the CDR3 is TGTGCCAGCAGTTTAACCAGGGGACGGCTGTTTTTT.

In this sample, this clone turned up many times. This chain uses TRBV5-8 with TRBJ1-2, with 7 positions matching TRBD1. The CDR3 spans 15 residues. CDR1 is SGHTS, CDR2 YDEGEE, per germline. Unmatched junction bases numbered 10, after V lost 4 bases and J lost 4 bases. Here the CDR3 reads CASSQIGRGAYGYTF. CDR3 bases: TGTGCCAGCAGCCAAATAGGCAGGGGGGCCTATGGCTACACCTTC.

The table lists this clone with many counts. The J gene is TRBJ2-2, the V gene TRBV5-1; 7 positions agree with TRBD1. The CDR3 has 17 residues. V lost 1 base and J lost 3; bases outside the gene matches: 9. Per germline, CDR1 SGHRS and CDR2 YFSETQ. The CDR3 sequence is CASSLPPDRSYTGELFF. The CDR3 bases are TGCGCCAGCAGCTTGCCGCCGGACAGGTCCTACACCGGGGAGCTGTTTTTT.

This clone was seen repeatedly, ten times or more. The V call is TRBV28, the J call TRBJ1-6; weak D call: TRBD1 (6 bases). The V gene lost 6 bases and the J gene lost 10 bases, with 13 bases spanning the gap. The CDR3 contains 13 residues. CDR1 and CDR2 from the germline V gene are MDHEN and SYDVKM. This CDR3 reads CASSPAGDSPLHF. The CDR3 DNA reads TGTGCCAGCAGCCCGGCAGGGGACTCACCCCTCCACTTT. Looking up the rest from reference TRBV28 and TRBJ1-6 gives the full variable domain: DVKVTQSSRYLVKRTGEKVFLECVQDMDHENMFWYRQDPGLGLRLIYFSYDVKMKEKGDIPEGYSVSREKKERFSLILESASTNQTSMYLCASSPAGDSPLHFGNGTRLTVT.

This clone was counted ten times or more. The chain is built from TRBV18 and TRBJ2-1; D might be TRBD1 (5 bases). The V end was cut by 3 bases, the J end by 5 bases, with 20 bases between. The CDR3 covers 17 residues. The germline CDR1 and CDR2 sequences are KGHSH and LQKENI. The CDR3 DNA sequence: TGTGCCAGCTCACCGGACAAGAGGATTGACACCGACAATGAGCAGTTCTTC. As protein: CASSPDKRIDTDNEQFF.

The table lists this clone with many counts. V gene TRBV18 combines with J gene TRBJ2-2; tentative D call: TRBD2 (6 bases). The CDR3 totals 16 residues. V lost 0 bases and J 1 base, leaving 9 bases between the germline ends. Germline CDR1 and CDR2: KGHSH and LQKENI. For the CDR3, the DNA is TGTGCCAGCTCACCACCGGAGGGACTGAACACCGGGGAGCTGTTTTTT. Its protein is CASSPPEGLNTGELFF.

This clone has at least ten counts. The chain employs TRBV19 and TRBJ2-3; TRBD2 matches 9 bases. With 1 base clipped from V and 6 bases from J, the junction kept 5 bases outside the gene matches. The length of the CDR3 is 15 residues. Germline lookup yields CDR1 LNHDA and CDR2 SQIVND (reference sequence). The CDR3 spells CASSIGSGGSDTQYF. The CDR3 bases are TGTGCCAGTAGTATAGGAAGCGGGGGGTCCGATACGCAGTATTTT.

This clone was observed at least ten times. This chain links TRBV14 with TRBJ2-1, with 8 positions matching TRBD2. This CDR3 spans 16 amino acids. Germline-derived CDR1 and CDR2 are SGHDN and FVKESK. After removal of 4 bases from V and 6 bases from J, the junction contained 11 bases not matched to a gene. The CDR3 sequence is CASSPPGSGSFNEQFF. As DNA, the CDR3 is TGTGCCAGCAGCCCCCCGGGGAGCGGGAGTTTCAATGAGCAGTTCTTC.

The sample holds many counts of this clone. CDR3 amino acids: CASSPSGQAGGEQFF. CDR3 bases: TGTGCCAGCAGCCCCAGCGGCCAAGCAGGCGGTGAGCAGTTCTTC. The V and J genes are TRBV7-7 and TRBJ2-1, with D possibly matching TRBD2 (5 bases). V was trimmed by 5 bases and J by 9 bases, leaving 20 bases between them. Germline V gives CDR1 SSHAT, CDR2 FNYEAQ (reference sequence). The CDR3 length is 15 residues.

This clone was picked up many times. The rearrangement joins TRBV6-1 to TRBJ1-5; D not resolved. This CDR3 has 16 residues. Trimming removed 2 bases from V and 0 bases from J, with 11 bases in between. Looked up from germline, CDR1 is MNHNS and CDR2 is SASEGT. As DNA, the CDR3 is TGTGCCAGCAGTGAACCGTCAGGAATTAGCAATCAGCCCCAGCATTTT. It is translated as CASSEPSGISNQPQHF.

This clone was counted many times. The gene calls are TRBV5-1 and TRBJ2-7; weak D call: TRBD1 (5 bases). In germline, CDR1 is SGHRS, CDR2 YFSETQ. V was pared by 3 bases and J by 3 bases, with 7 bases between. The CDR3 is 12 amino acids. The CDR3 loop reads CASSSDSYEQYF. CDR3 coding DNA: TGCGCCAGCAGCTCTGACAGCTACGAGCAGTACTTC.

This clone was counted ten times or more. This rearrangement joins TRBV21-1 to TRBJ2-6; the table's D call, TRBD1, has no DNA check behind it. TRBV21-1 corresponds to a pseudogene. The CDR3 has 18 amino acids. CDR3 sequence (DNA): TGTGCCAGCAGCAAAGAATGGGACACACCCTCTGGGGCCAACGTCCTGACTTTC. Translating it yields CASSKEWDTPSGANVLTF.

V and J are TRBV7-2 and TRBJ1-2, with D maybe TRBD1 (6 bases). This CDR3 is 20 amino acids long. Deletions cut 0 bases from V and 4 bases from J, with 27 bases between. CDR1 and CDR2 (germline): SGHTA, FQGNSA. The CDR3 region is CASSLAPRGRGPLHSYGYTF. DNA of the CDR3: TGTGCCAGCAGCTTAGCGCCCAGGGGCAGGGGACCCCTACACAGCTATGGCTACACCTTC.

In this sample, this clone turned up a few times. This chain uses TRBV7-2 with TRBJ2-5, with 8 positions matching TRBD2. In germline, CDR1 is SGHTA, CDR2 FQGNSA. V dropped 1 base and J dropped 0; count of bases not matched to a gene: 4. There are 16 residues in the CDR3. In DNA, the CDR3 is TGTGCCAGCAGCTTAGGGAGCGGGGGAAACCAAGAGACCCAGTACTTC. It specifies CASSLGSGGNQETQYF.

This clone was counted at least ten times. This sequence joins TRBV11-2 and TRBJ2-7, with a possible D match to TRBD1 (5 bases). V shed 5 bases and J shed 2 bases, with 16 bases lying between them. The CDR3 extends over 15 amino acids. Germline values: CDR1 SGHAT, CDR2 FQNNGV. The CDR3 protein is CASSPTAGIPYEQYF. The CDR3 nucleotides read TGTGCCAGCAGCCCCACGGCAGGGATCCCCTACGAGCAGTACTTC.